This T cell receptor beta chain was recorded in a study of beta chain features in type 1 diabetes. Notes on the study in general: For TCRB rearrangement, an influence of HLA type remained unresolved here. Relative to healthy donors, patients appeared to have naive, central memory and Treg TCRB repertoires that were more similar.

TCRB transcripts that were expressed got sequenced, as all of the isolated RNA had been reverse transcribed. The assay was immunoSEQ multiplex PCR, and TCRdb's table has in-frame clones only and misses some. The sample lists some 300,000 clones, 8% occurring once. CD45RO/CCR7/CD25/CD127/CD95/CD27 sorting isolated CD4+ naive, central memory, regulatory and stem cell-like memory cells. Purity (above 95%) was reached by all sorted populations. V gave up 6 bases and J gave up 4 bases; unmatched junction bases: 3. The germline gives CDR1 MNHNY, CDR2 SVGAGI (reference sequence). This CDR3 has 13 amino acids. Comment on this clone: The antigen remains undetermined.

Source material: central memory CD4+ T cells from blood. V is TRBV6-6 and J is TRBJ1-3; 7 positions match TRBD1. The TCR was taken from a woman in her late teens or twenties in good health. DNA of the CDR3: TGTGCCAGCAGCCCGGGACAGGGAAACACCATATATTTT. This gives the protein CASSPGQGNTIYF.